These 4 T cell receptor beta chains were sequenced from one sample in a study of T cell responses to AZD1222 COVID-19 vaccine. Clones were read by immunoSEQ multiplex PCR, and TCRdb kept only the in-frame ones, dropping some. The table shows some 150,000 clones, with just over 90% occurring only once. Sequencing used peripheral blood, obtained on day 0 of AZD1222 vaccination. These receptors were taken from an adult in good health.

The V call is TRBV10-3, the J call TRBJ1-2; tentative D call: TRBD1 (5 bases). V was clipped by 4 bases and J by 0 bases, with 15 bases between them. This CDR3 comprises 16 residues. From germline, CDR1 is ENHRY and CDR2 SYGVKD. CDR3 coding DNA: TGTGCCATCAGTGGCCGCGAGACCAGGGCTAACTATGGCTACACCTTC. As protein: CAISGRETRANYGYTF.

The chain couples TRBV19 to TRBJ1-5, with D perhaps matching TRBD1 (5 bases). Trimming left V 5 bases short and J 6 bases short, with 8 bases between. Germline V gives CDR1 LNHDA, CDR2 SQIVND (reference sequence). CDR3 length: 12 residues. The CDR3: CASSEGSQPQHF. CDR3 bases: TGTGCCAGTAGTGAGGGGAGTCAGCCCCAGCATTTT.

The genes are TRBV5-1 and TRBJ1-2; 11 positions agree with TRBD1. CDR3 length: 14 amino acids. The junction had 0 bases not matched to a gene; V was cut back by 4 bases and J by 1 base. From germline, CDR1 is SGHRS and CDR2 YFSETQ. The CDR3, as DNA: TGCGCCAGCAGCGGGACAGGGGGTAACTATGGCTACACCTTC. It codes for CASSGTGGNYGYTF.

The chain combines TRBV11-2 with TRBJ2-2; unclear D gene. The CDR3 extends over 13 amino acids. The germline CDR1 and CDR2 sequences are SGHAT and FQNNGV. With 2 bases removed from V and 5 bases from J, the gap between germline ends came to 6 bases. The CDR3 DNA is TGTGCCAGCAGCTTATTCCGGACCGGGGAGCTGTTTTTT. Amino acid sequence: CASSLFRTGELFF.